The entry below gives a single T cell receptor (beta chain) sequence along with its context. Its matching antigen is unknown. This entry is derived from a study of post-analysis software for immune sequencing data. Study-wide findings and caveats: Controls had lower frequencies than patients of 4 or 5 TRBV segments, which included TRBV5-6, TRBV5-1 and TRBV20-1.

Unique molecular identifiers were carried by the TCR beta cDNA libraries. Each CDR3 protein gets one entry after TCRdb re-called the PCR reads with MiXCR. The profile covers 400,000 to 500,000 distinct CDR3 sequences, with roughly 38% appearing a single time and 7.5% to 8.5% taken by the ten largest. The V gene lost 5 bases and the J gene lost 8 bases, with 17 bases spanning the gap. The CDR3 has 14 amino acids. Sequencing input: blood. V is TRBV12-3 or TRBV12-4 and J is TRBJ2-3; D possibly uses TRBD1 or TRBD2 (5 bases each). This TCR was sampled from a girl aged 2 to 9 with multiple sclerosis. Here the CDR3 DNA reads TGTGCCAGCAGTCCGGGACGTCGAGGGGTTACGCAGTATTTT. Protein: CASSPGRRGVTQYF.